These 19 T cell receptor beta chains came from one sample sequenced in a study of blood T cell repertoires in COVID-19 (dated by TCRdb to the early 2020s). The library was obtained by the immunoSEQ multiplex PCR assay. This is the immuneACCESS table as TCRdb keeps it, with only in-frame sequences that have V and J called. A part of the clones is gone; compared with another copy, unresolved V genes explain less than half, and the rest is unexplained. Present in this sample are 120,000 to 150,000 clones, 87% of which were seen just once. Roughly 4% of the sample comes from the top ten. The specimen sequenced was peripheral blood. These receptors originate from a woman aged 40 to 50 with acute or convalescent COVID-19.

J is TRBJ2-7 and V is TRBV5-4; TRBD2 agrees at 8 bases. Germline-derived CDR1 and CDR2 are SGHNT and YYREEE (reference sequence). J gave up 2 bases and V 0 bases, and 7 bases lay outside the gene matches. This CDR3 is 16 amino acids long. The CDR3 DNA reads TGTGCCAGCAGCTTGGGCGGGGGGCTACCAGCCTACGAGCAGTACTTC. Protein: CASSLGGGLPAYEQYF.

CDR3 DNA sequence: TGTGCCAGCAGCTTAGCGTTGGGGCATGGTAATGAAAAACTGTTTTTT. Translation gives CASSLALGHGNEKLFF. The rearrangement links TRBV7-9 to TRBJ1-4; a weak D match, TRBD1 (5 bases). V lost 0 bases, J lost 4 bases, and 12 bases lay in between. CDR3 length equals 16 residues. Germline V gives CDR1 SEHNR, CDR2 FQNEAQ (reference sequence).

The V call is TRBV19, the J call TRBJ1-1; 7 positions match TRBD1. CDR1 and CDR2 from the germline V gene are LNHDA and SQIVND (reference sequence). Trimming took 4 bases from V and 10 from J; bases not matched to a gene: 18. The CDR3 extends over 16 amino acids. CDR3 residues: CASSTLRTGVLGAAFF. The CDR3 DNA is TGTGCCAGTAGTACCCTCCGGACAGGCGTTTTAGGGGCAGCTTTCTTT.

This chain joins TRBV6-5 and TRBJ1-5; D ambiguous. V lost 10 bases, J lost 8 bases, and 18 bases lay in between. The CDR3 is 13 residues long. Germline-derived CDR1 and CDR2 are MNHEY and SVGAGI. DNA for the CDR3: TGTGCCACCGTCCCATTACAGTCGGAGCCCCAGCATTTT. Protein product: CATVPLQSEPQHF.

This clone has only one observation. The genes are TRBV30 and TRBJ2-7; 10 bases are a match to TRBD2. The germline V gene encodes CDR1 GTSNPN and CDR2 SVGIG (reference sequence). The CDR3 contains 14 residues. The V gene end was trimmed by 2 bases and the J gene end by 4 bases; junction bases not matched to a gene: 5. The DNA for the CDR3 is TGTGCCTGGAGTCGAGGACTAGCGGATTACGAGCAGTACTTC. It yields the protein CAWSRGLADYEQYF. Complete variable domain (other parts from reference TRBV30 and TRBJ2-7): SQTIHQWPATLVQPVGSPLSLECTVEGTSNPNLYWYRQAAGRGLQLLFYSVGIGQISSEVPQNLSASRPQDRQFILSSKKLLLSDSGFYLCAWSRGLADYEQYFGPGTRLTVT.

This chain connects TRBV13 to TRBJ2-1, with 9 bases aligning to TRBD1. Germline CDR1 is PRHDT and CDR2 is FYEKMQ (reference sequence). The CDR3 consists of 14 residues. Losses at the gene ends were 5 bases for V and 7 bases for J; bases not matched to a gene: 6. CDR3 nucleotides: TGTGCCAGCAGCCACGGGACAGGGCTGAATGAGCAGTTCTTC. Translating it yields CASSHGTGLNEQFF.

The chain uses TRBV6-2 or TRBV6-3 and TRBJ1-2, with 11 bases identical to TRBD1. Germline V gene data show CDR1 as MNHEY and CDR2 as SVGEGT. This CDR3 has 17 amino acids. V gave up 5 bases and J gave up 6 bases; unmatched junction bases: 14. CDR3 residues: CASSPFHPGTGGDGYTF. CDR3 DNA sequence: TGTGCCAGCAGTCCCTTCCATCCCGGGACAGGGGGGGATGGCTACACCTTC.

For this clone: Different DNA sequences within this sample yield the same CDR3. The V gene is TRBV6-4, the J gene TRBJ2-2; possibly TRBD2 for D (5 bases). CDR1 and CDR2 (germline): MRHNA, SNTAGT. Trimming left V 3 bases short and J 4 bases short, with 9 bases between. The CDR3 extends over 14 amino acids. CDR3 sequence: CASSETGFTGELFF. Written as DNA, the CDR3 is TGTGCCAGCAGTGAAACGGGATTCACCGGGGAGCTGTTTTTT.

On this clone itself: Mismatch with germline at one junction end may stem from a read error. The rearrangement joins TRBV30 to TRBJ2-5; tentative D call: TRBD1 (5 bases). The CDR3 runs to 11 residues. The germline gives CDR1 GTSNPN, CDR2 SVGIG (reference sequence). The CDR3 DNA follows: TGTGCTTGGAAGGGGCAAGAGACCCAGTACTTC. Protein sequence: CAWKGQETQYF.

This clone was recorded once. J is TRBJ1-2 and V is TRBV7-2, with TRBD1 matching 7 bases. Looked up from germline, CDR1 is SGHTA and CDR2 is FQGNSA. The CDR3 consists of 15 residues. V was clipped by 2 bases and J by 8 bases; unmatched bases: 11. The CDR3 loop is CASSLLRQGGSGYTF. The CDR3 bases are TGTGCCAGCAGCTTACTCAGACAGGGAGGTTCGGGCTACACCTTC.

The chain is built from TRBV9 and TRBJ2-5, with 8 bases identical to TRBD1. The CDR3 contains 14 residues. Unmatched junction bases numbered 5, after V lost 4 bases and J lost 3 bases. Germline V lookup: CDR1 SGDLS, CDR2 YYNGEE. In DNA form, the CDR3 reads TGTGCCAGCAGCACAGGACAGGGTGAAGAGACCCAGTACTTC. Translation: CASSTGQGEETQYF.

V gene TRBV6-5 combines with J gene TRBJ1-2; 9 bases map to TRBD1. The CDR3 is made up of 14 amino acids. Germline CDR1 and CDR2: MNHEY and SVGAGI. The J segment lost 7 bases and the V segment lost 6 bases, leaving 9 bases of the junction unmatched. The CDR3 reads CASRRGQGVSGYTF. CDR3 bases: TGTGCCAGCAGAAGGGGACAGGGAGTCTCTGGCTACACCTTC.

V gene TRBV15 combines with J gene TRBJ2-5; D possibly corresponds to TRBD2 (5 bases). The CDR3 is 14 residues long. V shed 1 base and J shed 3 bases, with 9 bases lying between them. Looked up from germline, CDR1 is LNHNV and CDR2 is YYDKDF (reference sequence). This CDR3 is CATSRVGGEETQYF. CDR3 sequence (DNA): TGTGCCACCAGCAGAGTTGGAGGTGAAGAGACCCAGTACTTC. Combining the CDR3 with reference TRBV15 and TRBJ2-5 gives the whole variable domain DAMVIQNPRYQVTQFGKPVTLSCSQTLNHNVMYWYQQKSSQAPKLLFHYYDKDFNNEADTPDNFQSRRPNTSFCFLDIRSPGLGDTAMYLCATSRVGGEETQYFGPGTRLLVL.

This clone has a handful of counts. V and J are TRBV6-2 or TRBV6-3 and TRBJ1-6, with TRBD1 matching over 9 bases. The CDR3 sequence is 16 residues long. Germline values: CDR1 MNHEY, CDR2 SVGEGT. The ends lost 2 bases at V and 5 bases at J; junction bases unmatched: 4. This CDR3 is CASSYVGQGNNSPLHF. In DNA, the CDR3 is TGTGCCAGCAGTTACGTTGGACAGGGGAATAATTCACCCCTCCACTTT.

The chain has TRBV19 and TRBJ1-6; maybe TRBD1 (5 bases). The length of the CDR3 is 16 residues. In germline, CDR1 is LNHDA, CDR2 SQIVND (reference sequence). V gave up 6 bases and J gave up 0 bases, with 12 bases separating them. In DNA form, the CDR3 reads TGTGCCAGTAGGGGGGGGGACGGCTCCTATAATTCACCCCTCCACTTT. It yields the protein CASRGGDGSYNSPLHF.

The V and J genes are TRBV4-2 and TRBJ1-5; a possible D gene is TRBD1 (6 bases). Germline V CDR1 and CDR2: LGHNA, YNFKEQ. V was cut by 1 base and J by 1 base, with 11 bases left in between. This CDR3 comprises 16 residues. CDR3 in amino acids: CASSQAQGRSNQPQHF. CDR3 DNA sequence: TGTGCCAGCAGCCAAGCACAGGGTAGGAGCAATCAGCCCCAGCATTTT.

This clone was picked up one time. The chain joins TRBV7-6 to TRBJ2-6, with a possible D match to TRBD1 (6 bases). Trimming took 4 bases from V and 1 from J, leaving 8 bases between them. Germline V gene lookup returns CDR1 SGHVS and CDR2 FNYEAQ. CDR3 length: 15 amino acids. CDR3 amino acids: CASSSRGSGANVLTF. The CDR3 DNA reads TGTGCCAGCAGCTCAAGGGGGTCTGGGGCCAACGTCCTGACTTTC.

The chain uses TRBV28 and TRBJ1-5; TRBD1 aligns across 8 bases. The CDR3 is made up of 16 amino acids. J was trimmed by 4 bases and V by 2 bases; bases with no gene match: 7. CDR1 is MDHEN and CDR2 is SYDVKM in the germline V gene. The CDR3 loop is CASSLGWDRRNQPQHF. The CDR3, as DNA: TGTGCCAGCAGTTTAGGGTGGGACAGGAGGAATCAGCCCCAGCATTTT.

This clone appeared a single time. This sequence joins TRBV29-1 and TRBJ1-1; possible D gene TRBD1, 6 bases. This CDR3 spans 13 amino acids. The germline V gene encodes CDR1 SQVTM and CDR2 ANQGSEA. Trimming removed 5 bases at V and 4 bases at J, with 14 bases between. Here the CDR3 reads CSVHGQLFTEAFF. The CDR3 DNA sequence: TGCAGCGTTCACGGACAGCTTTTCACTGAAGCTTTCTTT.